This T cell receptor (beta chain) originates from a study of T cells after yellow fever vaccination. Study-wide points: Clonotype sharing between CD4 and CD8 compartments was small.

TCRdb re-called the 5' RACE reads through MiXCR, storing one row per CDR3 protein. Of 280,000 or so distinct CDR3 sequences in the sample, around 9.3% are singletons; the top ten hold approximately 3.3%. As to this clonotype: Its antigen is not known. This could be a read error, since a much larger clone is one nucleotide away.

This specimen was CD4+ T cells sorted from PBMCs, taken 5 days after the yellow fever booster vaccination. This receptor was identified in a man aged 18 to 35 who received the YFV17D yellow fever vaccine.

The CDR3 protein is CASSQTDTQYF. For the CDR3, the DNA is TGTGCCAGCAGCCAAACAGATACGCAGTATTTT. The V gene is TRBV3-1, the J gene TRBJ2-3; D ambiguous. V shed 2 bases and J shed 3 bases, with 0 bases lying between them. CDR3 size: 11 residues. CDR1 is LGHDT and CDR2 is YNNKEL in the germline V gene (reference sequence).